This TCR beta chain was sequenced in a study of regulatory T cells in long-lasting Graves disease. J lost 6 bases, V lost 10 bases, and 10 bases had no gene match. This CDR3 has 14 residues. Per germline, CDR1 MDHEN and CDR2 SYDVKM. This clonotype was seen at least ten times. Relying on iRepertoire HTBI primers and Arm-PCR of CDR3 regions, the team built TCR beta libraries. TCRdb fed the multiplex PCR reads into MiXCR, producing one record per CDR3 protein. The sample shows 400,000 to 500,000 distinct CDR3 sequences, 12% to 15% of them seen only once. Time point noted: newly diagnosed GD, antithyroid drugs for less than 3 months. There was RNA extracted from PBMCs, and the TCR library was made from it. The sample also formed part of further work on T cells in Graves' hyperthyroidism and ophthalmopathy.

The gene calls are TRBV28 and TRBJ2-2; TRBD2 matches 8 bases. This TCR was recovered from a woman aged 45-65 years with Graves disease. The sequences come from peripheral blood mononuclear cells (PBMCs), collected at new diagnosis, from a patient treated with antithyroid drugs. The DNA for the CDR3 is TGTGCCATTTCCAAAGGGACTAGATCCGGGGAGCTGTTTTTT. Translated, it gives CAISKGTRSGELFF.